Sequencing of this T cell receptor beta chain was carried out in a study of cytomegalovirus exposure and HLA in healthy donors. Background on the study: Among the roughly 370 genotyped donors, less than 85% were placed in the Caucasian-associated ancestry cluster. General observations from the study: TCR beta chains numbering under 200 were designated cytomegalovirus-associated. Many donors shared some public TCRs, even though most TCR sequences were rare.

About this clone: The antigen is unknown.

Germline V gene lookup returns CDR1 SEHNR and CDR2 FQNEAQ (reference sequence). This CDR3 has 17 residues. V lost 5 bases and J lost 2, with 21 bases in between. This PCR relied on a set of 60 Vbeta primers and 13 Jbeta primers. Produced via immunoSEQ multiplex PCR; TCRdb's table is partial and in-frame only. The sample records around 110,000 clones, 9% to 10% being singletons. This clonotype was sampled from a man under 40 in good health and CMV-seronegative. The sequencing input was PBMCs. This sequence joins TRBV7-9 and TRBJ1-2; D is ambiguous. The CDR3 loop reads CASSPRGQALTNYGYTF. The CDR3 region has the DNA TGTGCCAGCAGCCCCAGAGGGCAGGCCCTTACAAACTATGGCTACACCTTC. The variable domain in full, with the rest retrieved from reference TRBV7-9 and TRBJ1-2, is DTGVSQNPRHKITKRGQNVTFRCDPISEHNRLYWYRQTLGQGPEFLTYFQNEAQLEKSRLLSDRFSAERPKGSFSTLEIQRTEQGDSAMYLCASSPRGQALTNYGYTFGSGTRLTVV.